The text below deals with one TCR beta chain. The table came from immunoSEQ multiplex PCR; TCRdb's copy has only in-frame clones and leaves some out. This sample has 90,000 to 110,000 clones; roughly 91% occur once, and the top ten carry around 17%. These data come from a study of control samples from healthy donors and cancer patients. This TCR derives from a woman in her forties or fifties in good health. Sequencing used blood.

DNA of the CDR3: TGCGCCAGCAGCTTGGACAGGGTAGGCACTGAAGCTTTCTTT. Residues: CASSLDRVGTEAFF. V gene TRBV10-1 combines with J gene TRBJ1-1, with 8 bases identical to TRBD1. Germline assignment: CDR1 WNHNN and CDR2 SYGVQD (reference sequence). CDR3 length: 14 amino acids. V shed 6 bases and J 4 bases; nucleotides not matched to a gene: 7.